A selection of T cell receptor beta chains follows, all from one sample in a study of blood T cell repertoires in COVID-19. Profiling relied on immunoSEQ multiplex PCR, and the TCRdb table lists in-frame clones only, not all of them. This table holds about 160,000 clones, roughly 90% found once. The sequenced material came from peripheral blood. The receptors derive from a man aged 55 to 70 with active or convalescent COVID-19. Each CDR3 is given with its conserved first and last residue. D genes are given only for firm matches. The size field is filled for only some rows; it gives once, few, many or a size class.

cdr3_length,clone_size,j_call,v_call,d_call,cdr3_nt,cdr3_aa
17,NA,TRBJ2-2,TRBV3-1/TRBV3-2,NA,TGTGCCAGCAGCCGCATCAAGGGGGTGGTCGGGACCGGGGAGCTGTTTTTT,CASSRIKGVVGTGELFF
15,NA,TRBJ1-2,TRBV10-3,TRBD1,TGTGCCATCAGTAGTACAGGGGCCATCTCGGTTGGCTACACCTTC,CAISSTGAISVGYTF
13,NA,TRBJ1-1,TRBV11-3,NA,TGTGCCAGCAGCTTAGGGCCCGATAGACCAGGTTTCTTT,CASSLGPDRPGFF
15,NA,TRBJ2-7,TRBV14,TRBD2,TGTGCCAGCAGCCCGCTAGCGGGAGGCTCCTACGAGCAGTACTTC,CASSPLAGGSYEQYF
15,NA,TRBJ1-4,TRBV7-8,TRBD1,TGTGCCAGCAGCCCCGGGACAGCCCTTAATGAAAAACTGTTTTTT,CASSPGTALNEKLFF
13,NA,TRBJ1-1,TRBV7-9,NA,TGTGCCAGCAGCTTGACAGTAAACACTGAAGCTTTCTTT,CASSLTVNTEAFF
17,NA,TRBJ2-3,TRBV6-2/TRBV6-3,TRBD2,TGTGCCAGCAGTGCTAGCGGGGGATCCCTCCGCACAGATACGCAGTATTTT,CASSASGGSLRTDTQYF
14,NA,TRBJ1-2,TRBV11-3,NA,TGTGCCAGCAGCGCCAGGGGACCTAACTATGGCTACACCTTC,CASSARGPNYGYTF
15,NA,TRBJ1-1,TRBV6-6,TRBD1,TGTGCCAGCAGTCGGGACAGGACCATGAACACTGAAGCTTTCTTT,CASSRDRTMNTEAFF
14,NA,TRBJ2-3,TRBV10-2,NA,TGCGCCAGCAGGCAGACAGAGTACACAGATACGCAGTATTTT,CASRQTEYTDTQYF
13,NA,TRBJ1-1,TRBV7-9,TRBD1,TGTGCCAGCAGCCGGGACAGGGTCACTGAAGCTTTCTTT,CASSRDRVTEAFF
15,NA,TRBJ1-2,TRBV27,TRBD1,TGTGCCAGCAGCAGGGACAGGGGGCCAGGCTATGGCTACACCTTC,CASSRDRGPGYGYTF
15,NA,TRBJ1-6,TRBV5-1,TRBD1,TGCGCCAGCAGCTTGCTGGGACAGGCAAATTCACCCCTCCACTTT,CASSLLGQANSPLHF
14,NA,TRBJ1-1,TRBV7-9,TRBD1,TGTGCCTTAACTACTGGACAGGTTGGGACTGAAGCTTTCTTT,CALTTGQVGTEAFF
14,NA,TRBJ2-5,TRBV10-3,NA,TGTGCCATCAGTGGCCTGGGGGCGGAGGAGACCCAGTACTTC,CAISGLGAEETQYF
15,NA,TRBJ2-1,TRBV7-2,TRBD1,TGTGCCAGCAGCTTAGGTGGGGACAGGGGCTATGAGCAGTTCTTC,CASSLGGDRGYEQFF
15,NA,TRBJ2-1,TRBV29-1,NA,TGCAGCGTTCGTGCTAACAGGGTTCTTTTCGATGAGCAGTTCTTC,CSVRANRVLFDEQFF
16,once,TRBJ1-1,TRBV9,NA,TGTGCCAGCAGCGTTTTTTTGGAGGAGTATTCCACTGAAGCTTTCTTT,CASSVFLEEYSTEAFF
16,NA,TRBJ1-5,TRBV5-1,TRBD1,TGCGCCAGCAGCTTGGATGGGACAGGGAGGAATCAGCCCCAGCATTTT,CASSLDGTGRNQPQHF
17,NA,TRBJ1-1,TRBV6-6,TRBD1,TGTGCCAGCAGTCCTGGGACAGGGGCAAACATGAACACTGAAGCTTTCTTT,CASSPGTGANMNTEAFF
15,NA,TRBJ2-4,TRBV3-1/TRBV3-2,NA,TGTGCCAGCAGCCAAGCCGGAGGGGGGGGGAACATTCAGTACTTC,CASSQAGGGGNIQYF
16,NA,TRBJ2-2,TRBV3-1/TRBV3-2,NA,TGTGCCAGCAGCCAAAGGCCGGGACAGAACACCGGGGAGCTGTTTTTT,CASSQRPGQNTGELFF
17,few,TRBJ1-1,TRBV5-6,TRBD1,TGTGCCAGCAGCGGAAACAGGGGGTATACAATGAACACTGAAGCTTTCTTT,CASSGNRGYTMNTEAFF
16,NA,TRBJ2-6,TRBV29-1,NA,TGCAGCGCCGAGACAATTTCCCGCCCTGGGGCCAACGTCCTGACTTTC,CSAETISRPGANVLTF
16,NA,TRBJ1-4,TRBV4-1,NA,TGCGCCAGCACCCGGGAGTTCTTAGCAACTAATGAAAAACTGTTTTTT,CASTREFLATNEKLFF
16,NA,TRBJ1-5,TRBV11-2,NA,TGTGCCAGCAGCTTAAAGGCGGGGGTTGGCAATCAGCCCCAGCATTTT,CASSLKAGVGNQPQHF
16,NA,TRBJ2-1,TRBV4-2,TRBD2,TGTGCCAGCAGCCAAGATTTGGACGGGAGGTACAATGAGCAGTTCTTC,CASSQDLDGRYNEQFF
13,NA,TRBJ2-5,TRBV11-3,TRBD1,TGTGCCAGCAGCACGGGACAGAAAGAGACCCAGTACTTC,CASSTGQKETQYF